This T cell receptor (beta chain) derives from a study of PD-1 blockade in classical Hodgkin lymphoma. The method was immunoSEQ multiplex PCR; TCRdb's version includes in-frame clones alone and lacks a portion of them. The table has 5,500 to 8,000 clones, around four fifths seen once; the top ten hold less than 40%. Relapse was seen in all patients after autologous stem cell transplantation, and brentuximab vedotin exposure was variable. Details on this clone: The target antigen is unknown.

Study-level points and caveats: There was a significant rise in CD4+ TCR diversity by C4D1, with no such rise for CD8+.

V was trimmed by 7 bases and J by 1 base, leaving 10 bases between them. The CDR3 totals 14 residues. CDR1 and CDR2 from the germline V gene are SNHLY and FYNNEI. The material was peripheral blood mononuclear cells (PBMCs), obtained at baseline. This sequence originates from a human donor with classical Hodgkin lymphoma. The rearrangement uses TRBV2 and TRBJ1-4; D might be TRBD1 (5 bases). The CDR3 DNA reads TGTGCCAGCACTATTACAGGAACTAATGAAAAACTGTTTTTT. Translation gives CASTITGTNEKLFF.